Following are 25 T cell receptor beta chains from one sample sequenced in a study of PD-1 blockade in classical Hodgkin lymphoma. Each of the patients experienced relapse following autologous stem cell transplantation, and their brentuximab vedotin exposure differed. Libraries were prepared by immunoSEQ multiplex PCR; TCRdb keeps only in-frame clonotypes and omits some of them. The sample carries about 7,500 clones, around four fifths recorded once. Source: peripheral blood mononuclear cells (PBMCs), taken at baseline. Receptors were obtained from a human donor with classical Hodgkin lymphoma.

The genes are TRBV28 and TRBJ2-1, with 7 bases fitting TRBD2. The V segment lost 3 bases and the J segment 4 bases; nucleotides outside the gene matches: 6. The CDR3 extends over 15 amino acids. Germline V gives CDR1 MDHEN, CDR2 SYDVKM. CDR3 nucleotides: TGTGCCAGCAGTTTCGAGAGCGGGATTTACAATGAGCAGTTCTTC. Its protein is CASSFESGIYNEQFF.

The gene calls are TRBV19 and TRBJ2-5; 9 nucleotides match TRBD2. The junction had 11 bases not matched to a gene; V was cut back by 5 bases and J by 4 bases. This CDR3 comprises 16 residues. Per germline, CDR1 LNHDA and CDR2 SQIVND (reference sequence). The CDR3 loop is CASSPQGSGSGETQYF. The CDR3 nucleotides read TGTGCCAGTAGTCCCCAGGGTAGCGGGAGTGGAGAGACCCAGTACTTC. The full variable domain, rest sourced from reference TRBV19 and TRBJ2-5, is DGGITQSPKYLFRKEGQNVTLSCEQNLNHDAMYWYRQDPGQGLRLIYYSQIVNDFQKGDIAEGYSVSREKKESFPLTVTSAQKNPTAFYLCASSPQGSGSGETQYFGPGTRLLVL.

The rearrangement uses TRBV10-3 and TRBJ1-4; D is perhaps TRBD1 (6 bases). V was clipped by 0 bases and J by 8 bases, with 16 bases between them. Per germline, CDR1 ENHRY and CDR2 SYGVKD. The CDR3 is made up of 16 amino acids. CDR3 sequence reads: CAISESWGGADEKLFF. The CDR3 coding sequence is TGTGCCATCAGTGAGTCTTGGGGGGGCGCGGACGAAAAACTGTTTTTT.

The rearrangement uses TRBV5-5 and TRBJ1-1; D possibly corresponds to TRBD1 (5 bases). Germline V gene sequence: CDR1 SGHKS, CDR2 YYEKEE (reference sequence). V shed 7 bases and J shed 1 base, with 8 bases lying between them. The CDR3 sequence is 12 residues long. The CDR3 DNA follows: TGTGCCAGCGGGACGGGGAACACTGAAGCTTTCTTT. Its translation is CASGTGNTEAFF.

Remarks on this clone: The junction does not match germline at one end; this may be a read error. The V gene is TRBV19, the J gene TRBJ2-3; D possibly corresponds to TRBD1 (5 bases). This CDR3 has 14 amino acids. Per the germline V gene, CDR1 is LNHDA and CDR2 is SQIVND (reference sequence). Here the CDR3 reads CASSIPLGQGPLDF. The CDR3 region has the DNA TGTGCCAGTAGTATACCCCTCGGGCAGGGCCCTCTCGATTTT.

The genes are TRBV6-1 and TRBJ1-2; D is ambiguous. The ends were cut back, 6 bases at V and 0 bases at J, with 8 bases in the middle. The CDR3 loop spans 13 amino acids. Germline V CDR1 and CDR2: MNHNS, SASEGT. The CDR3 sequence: CASSREANYGYTF. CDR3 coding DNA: TGTGCCAGCAGCAGAGAGGCTAACTATGGCTACACCTTC.

The CDR3 is CASSSNPGAGYEQYF. The CDR3 DNA sequence: TGTGCCAGCAGCTCGAATCCGGGAGCAGGATACGAGCAGTACTTC. This chain uses TRBV7-2 with TRBJ2-7; D may be TRBD2 (6 bases). V gave up 4 bases and J gave up 4 bases, with 17 bases separating them. The CDR3 covers 15 residues. CDR1 is SGHTA, CDR2 FQGNSA, per germline. The full variable domain, with the rest looked up from reference TRBV7-2 and TRBJ2-7, is GAGVSQSPSNKVTEKGKDVELRCDPISGHTALYWYRQSLGQGLEFLIYFQGNSAPDKSGLPSDRFSAERTGGSVSTLTIQRTQQEDSAVYLCASSSNPGAGYEQYFGPGTRLTVT.

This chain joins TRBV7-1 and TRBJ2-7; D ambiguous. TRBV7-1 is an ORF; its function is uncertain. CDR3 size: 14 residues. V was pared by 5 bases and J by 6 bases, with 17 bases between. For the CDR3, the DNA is TGTGCCAGCAGCCCCTTTAAAGGGTTCGGCGAGCAGTACTTC. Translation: CASSPFKGFGEQYF.

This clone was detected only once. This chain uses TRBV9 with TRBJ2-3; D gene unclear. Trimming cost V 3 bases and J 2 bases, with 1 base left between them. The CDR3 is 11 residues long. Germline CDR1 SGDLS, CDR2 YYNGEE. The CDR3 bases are TGTGCCAGCAGCGACACAGATACGCAGTATTTT. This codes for CASSDTDTQYF.

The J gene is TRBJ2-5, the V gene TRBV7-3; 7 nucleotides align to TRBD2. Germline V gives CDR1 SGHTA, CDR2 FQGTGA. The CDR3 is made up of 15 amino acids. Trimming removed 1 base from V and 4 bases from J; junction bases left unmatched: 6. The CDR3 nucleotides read TGTGCCAGCAGCTTAAAGCCAGCGGGGCGAGAGACCCAGTACTTC. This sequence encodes CASSLKPAGRETQYF.

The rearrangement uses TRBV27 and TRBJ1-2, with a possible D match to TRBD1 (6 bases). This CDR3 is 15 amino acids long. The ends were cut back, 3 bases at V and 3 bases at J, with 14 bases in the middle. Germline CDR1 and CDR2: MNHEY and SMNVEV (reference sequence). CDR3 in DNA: TGTGCCAGCAGTTTGGGGGGGGGCATTGACTATGGCTACACCTTC. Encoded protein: CASSLGGGIDYGYTF.

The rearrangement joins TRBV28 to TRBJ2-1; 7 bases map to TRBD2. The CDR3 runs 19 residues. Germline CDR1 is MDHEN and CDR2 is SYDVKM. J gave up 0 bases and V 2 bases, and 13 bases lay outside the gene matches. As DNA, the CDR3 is TGTGCCAGCAGTTTAACGTCTAGCGGCAGATTCAGCTCCTACAATGAGCAGTTCTTC. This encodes CASSLTSSGRFSSYNEQFF.

Here the CDR3 reads CASSFSVSGTEAFF. The DNA of the CDR3 is TGTGCCAGCAGTTTCTCCGTTTCGGGCACTGAAGCTTTCTTT. The J gene is TRBJ1-1, the V gene TRBV27; D is uncertain. The germline V and J ends were trimmed by 3 bases and 4 bases, with 12 bases remaining between them. Germline loops: CDR1 MNHEY, CDR2 SMNVEV (reference sequence). This CDR3 is 14 amino acids long.

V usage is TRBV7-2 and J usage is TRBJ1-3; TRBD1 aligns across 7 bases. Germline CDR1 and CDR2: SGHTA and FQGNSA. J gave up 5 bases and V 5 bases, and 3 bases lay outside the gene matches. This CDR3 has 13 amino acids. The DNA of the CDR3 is TGTGCCAGCAGCCGGGACAGAAGAAACACCATATATTTT. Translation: CASSRDRRNTIYF.

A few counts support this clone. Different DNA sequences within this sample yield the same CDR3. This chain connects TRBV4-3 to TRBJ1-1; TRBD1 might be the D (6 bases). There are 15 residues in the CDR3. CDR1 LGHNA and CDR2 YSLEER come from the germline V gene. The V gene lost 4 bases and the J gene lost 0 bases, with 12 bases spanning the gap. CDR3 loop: CASSRTGTLNTEAFF. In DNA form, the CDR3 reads TGCGCCAGCAGCCGGACCGGGACATTGAACACTGAAGCTTTCTTT.

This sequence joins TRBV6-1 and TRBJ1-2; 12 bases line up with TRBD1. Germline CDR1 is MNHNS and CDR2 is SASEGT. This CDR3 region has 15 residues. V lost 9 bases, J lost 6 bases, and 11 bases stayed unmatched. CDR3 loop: CASARGQGAFHGYTF. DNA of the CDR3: TGTGCCAGTGCCCGGGGACAGGGGGCGTTTCATGGCTACACCTTC.

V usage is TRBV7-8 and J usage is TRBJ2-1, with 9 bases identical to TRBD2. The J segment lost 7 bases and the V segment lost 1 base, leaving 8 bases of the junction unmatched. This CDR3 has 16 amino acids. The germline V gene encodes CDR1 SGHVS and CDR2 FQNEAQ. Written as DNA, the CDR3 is TGTGCCAGCAGCTTAGGTGCGGGAGGGCTGGGTAATGAGCAGTTCTTC. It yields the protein CASSLGAGGLGNEQFF.

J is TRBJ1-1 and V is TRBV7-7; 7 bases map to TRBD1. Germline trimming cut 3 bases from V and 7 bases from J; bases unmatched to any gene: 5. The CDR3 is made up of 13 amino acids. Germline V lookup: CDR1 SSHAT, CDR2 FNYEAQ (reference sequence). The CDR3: CASSLDRQSEAFF. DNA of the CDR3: TGTGCCAGCAGCTTGGACAGGCAGAGTGAAGCTTTCTTT. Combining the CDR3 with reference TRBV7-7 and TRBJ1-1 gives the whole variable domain GAGVSQSPRYKVTKRGQDVTLRCDPISSHATLYWYQQALGQGPEFLTYFNYEAQPDKSGLPSDRFSAERPEGSISTLTIQRTEQRDSAMYRCASSLDRQSEAFFGQGTRLTVV.

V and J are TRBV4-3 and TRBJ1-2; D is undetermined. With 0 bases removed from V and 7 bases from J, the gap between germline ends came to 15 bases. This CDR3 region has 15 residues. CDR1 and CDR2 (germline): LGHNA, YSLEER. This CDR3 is CASSQDPRVTGGYTF. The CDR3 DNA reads TGCGCCAGCAGCCAAGATCCGCGCGTTACTGGTGGCTACACCTTC.

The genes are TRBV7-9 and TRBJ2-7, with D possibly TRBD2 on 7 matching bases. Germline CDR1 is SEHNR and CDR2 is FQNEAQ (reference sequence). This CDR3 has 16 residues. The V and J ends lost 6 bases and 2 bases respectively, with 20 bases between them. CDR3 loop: CASSPRGGGLTYEQYF. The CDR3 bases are TGTGCCAGCAGTCCCAGGGGAGGGGGTTTAACCTACGAGCAGTACTTC.

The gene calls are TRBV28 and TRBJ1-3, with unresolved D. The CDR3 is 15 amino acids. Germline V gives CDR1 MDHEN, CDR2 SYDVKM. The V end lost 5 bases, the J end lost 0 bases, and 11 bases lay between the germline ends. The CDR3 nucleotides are TGTGCCAGCAGTCTCTTCACAGTCTCTGGAAACACCATATATTTT. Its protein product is CASSLFTVSGNTIYF.

CDR3 sequence reads: CASGTSGRRETQYF. In nucleotides, the CDR3 is TGTGCCAGTGGGACTAGCGGGAGAAGGGAGACCCAGTACTTC. V and J are TRBV2 and TRBJ2-5, with TRBD2 identical over 14 bases. The CDR3 extends over 14 amino acids. V lost 9 bases to trimming and J lost 5 bases; unmatched junction nucleotides: 5. CDR1 is SNHLY, CDR2 FYNNEI, per germline.

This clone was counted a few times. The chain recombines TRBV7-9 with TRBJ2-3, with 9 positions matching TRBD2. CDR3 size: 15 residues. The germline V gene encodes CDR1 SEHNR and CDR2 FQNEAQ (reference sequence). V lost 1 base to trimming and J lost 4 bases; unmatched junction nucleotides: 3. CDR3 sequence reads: CASSLGGRAPDTQYF. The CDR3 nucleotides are TGTGCCAGCAGCTTAGGCGGGAGGGCCCCAGATACGCAGTATTTT.

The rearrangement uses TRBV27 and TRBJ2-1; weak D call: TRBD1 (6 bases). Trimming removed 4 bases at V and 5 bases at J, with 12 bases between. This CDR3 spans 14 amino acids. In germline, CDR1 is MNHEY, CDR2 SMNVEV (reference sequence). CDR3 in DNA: TGTGCCAGCAGTTGGGGGCGTGACCACAATGAGCAGTTCTTC. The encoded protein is CASSWGRDHNEQFF.

CDR3 loop: CASSLGQAANTEAFF. DNA for the CDR3: TGTGCCAGCTCCCTTGGACAGGCGGCGAACACTGAAGCTTTCTTT. The chain combines TRBV18 with TRBJ1-1; 7 bases match TRBD1. The germline V gene encodes CDR1 KGHSH and CDR2 LQKENI. V shed 6 bases, J shed 1 base, and the junction held 8 bases outside the gene matches. This CDR3 is built from 15 residues.